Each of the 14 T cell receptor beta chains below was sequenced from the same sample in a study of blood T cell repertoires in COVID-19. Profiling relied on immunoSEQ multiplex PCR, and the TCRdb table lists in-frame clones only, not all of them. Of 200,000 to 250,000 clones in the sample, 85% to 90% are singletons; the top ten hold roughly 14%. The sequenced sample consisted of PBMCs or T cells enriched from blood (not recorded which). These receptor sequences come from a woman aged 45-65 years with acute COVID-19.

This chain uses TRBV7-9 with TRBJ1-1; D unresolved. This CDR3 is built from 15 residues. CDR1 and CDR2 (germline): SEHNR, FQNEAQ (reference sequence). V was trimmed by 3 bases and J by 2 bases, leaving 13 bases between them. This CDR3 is CASSLPYSLNTEAFF. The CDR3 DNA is TGTGCCAGCAGCTTGCCGTACAGTCTTAACACTGAAGCTTTCTTT.

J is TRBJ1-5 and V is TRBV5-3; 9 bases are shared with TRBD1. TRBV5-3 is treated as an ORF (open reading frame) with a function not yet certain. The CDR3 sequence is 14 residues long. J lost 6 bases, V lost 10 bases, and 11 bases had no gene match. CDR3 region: CAYNTGGGCQPQHF. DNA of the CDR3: TGTGCCTACAACACAGGGGGCGGTTGTCAGCCCCAGCATTTT.

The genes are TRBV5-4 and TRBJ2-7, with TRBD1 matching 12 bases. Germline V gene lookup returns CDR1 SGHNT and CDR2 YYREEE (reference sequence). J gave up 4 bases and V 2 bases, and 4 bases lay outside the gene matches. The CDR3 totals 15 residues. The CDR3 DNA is TGTGCCAGCAGCTTACCGGGACAGGGGGCTTACGAGCAGTACTTC. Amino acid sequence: CASSLPGQGAYEQYF.

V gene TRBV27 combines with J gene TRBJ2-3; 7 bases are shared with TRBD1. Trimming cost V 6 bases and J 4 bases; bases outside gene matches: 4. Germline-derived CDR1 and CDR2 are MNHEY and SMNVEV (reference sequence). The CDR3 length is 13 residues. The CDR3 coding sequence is TGTGCCAGCAGCCCCGACAGGGCAGATACGCAGTATTTT. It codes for CASSPDRADTQYF.

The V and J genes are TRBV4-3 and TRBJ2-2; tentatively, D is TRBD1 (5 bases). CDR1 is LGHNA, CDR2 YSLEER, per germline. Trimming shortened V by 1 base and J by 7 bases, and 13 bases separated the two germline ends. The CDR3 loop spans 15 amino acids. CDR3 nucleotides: TGCGCCAGCAGCCAAGTCGCCAGGGTGGACGGGGAGCTGTTTTTT. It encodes CASSQVARVDGELFF.

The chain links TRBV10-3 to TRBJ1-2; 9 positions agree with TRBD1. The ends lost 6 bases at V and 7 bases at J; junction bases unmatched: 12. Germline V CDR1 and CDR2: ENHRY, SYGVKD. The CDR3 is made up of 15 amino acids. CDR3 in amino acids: CAIRTGDRAVGGYTF. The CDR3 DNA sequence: TGTGCCATCAGGACGGGGGACAGGGCGGTGGGTGGCTACACCTTC.

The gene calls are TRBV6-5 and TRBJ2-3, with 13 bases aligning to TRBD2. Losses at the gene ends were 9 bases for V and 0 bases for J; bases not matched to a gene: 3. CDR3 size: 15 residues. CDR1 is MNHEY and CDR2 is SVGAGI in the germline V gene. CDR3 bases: TGTGCCAGTGGGACTAGCGGGGTGAGCACAGATACGCAGTATTTT. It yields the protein CASGTSGVSTDTQYF.

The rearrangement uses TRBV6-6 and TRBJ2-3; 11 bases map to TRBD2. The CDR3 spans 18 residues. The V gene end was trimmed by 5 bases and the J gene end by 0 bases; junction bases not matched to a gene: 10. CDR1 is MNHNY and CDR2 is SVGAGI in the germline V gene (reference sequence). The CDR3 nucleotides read TGTGCCAGCAGTCTTACTAGCGGGAGCTTACCTAGCACAGATACGCAGTATTTT. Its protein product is CASSLTSGSLPSTDTQYF.

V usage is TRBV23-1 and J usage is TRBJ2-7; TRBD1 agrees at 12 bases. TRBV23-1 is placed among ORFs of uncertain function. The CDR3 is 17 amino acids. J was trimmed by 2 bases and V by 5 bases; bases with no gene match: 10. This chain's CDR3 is CASSTRDRGLGAYEQYF. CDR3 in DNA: TGCGCCAGCAGTACCCGGGACAGGGGGCTTGGAGCCTACGAGCAGTACTTC.

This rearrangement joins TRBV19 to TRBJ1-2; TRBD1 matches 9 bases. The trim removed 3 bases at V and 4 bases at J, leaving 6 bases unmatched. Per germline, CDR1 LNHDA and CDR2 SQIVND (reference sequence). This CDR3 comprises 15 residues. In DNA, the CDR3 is TGTGCCAGTAGTATCCTGGGACAGGGAGGCTATGGCTACACCTTC. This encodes CASSILGQGGYGYTF.

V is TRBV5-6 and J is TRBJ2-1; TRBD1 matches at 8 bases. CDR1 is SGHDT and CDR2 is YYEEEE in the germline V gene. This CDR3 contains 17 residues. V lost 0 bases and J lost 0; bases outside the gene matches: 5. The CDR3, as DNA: TGTGCCAGCAGCTTGGGGACAGGGCTAAGCTCCTACAATGAGCAGTTCTTC. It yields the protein CASSLGTGLSSYNEQFF.

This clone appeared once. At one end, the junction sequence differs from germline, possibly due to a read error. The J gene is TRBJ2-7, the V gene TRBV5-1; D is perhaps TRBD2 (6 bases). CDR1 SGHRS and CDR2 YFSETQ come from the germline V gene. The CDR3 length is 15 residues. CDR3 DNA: TGCGCCAGCAGCTTGGCCCTGGCGGGGTCCTCCGAGCAGTACTTC. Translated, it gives CASSLALAGSSEQYF.

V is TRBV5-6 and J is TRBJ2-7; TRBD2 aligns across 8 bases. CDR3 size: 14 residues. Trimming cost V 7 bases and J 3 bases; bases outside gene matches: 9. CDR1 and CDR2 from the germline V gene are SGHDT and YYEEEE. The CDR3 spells CASYQGLGSYEQYF. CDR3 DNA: TGTGCCAGCTACCAGGGACTAGGAAGCTACGAGCAGTACTTC.

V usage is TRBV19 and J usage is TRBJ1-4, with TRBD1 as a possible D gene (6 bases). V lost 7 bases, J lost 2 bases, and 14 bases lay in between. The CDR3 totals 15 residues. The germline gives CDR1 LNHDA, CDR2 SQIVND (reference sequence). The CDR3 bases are TGTGCCAGTACCCCACAGGGTTGGACTAATGAAAAACTGTTTTTT. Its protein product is CASTPQGWTNEKLFF. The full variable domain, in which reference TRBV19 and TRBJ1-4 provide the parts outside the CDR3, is DGGITQSPKYLFRKEGQNVTLSCEQNLNHDAMYWYRQDPGQGLRLIYYSQIVNDFQKGDIAEGYSVSREKKESFPLTVTSAQKNPTAFYLCASTPQGWTNEKLFFGSGTQLSVL.